Below, 28 T cell receptor beta chains from the same sample are listed, as sequenced in a study of early T cells in non-severe SARS-CoV-2 infection. TCRdb re-analysed the 5' RACE reads in MiXCR, keeping a single row per CDR3 protein. The sample lists 80,000 to 95,000 distinct CDR3 sequences, 11% to 15% occurring once. The material sequenced was whole blood. The receptor source for this set is an adult who was a healthcare worker with PCR-confirmed SARS-CoV-2 infection or an uninfected control (not recorded which).

CDR3 nucleotides: TGCAGCGCGGGACAGGGCCGGAACACCATATATTTT. It specifies CSAGQGRNTIYF. The gene calls are TRBV29-1 and TRBJ1-3, with 9 positions matching TRBD1. CDR3 size: 12 residues. The germline V gene encodes CDR1 SQVTM and CDR2 ANQGSEA. V gave up 7 bases and J gave up 7 bases; unmatched junction bases: 5.

The chain recombines TRBV7-3 with TRBJ1-1; 7 bases align to TRBD1. V lost 6 bases and J lost 3; bases outside the gene matches: 10. The CDR3 runs to 15 residues. The germline V gene has CDR1 SGHTA and CDR2 FQGTGA. CDR3 sequence (DNA): TGTGCCAGCAGGATTGGGGGGACAGAGGACACTGAAGCTTTCTTT. Encoded protein: CASRIGGTEDTEAFF.

The chain couples TRBV10-3 to TRBJ1-6; D is unresolved. Germline V lookup: CDR1 ENHRY, CDR2 SYGVKD. The V end lost 4 bases, the J end lost 0 bases, and 7 bases lay between the germline ends. The CDR3 consists of 15 residues. The CDR3 protein is CAISVGSSYNSPLHF. The CDR3 bases are TGTGCCATCAGTGTCGGGAGCTCCTATAATTCACCCCTCCACTTT.

The chain couples TRBV9 to TRBJ2-5; TRBD1 might be the D (5 bases). CDR3 length: 15 amino acids. Between the trimmed V and J ends, which lost 3 bases and 4 bases, there was a span of 16 bases. CDR1 and CDR2 (germline): SGDLS, YYNGEE. CDR3 in amino acids: CASSALGQVGETQYF. DNA of the CDR3: TGTGCCAGCAGCGCCCTGGGGCAGGTGGGAGAGACCCAGTACTTC.

This clonotype has a count of ten or more. V usage is TRBV6-2 or TRBV6-3 and J usage is TRBJ1-3; D not resolved. The CDR3 contains 11 residues. The V end lost 4 bases, the J end lost 3 bases, and 1 base lay between the germline ends. Per the germline V gene, CDR1 is MNHEY and CDR2 is SVGEGT. The CDR3 spells CASSFGNTIYF. DNA of the CDR3: TGTGCCAGCAGTTTTGGAAACACCATATATTTT.

The sample holds many counts of this clonotype. The V call is TRBV30, the J call TRBJ1-1; D is undetermined. The V gene's germline CDR1 is GTSNPN and CDR2 SVGIG (reference sequence). V lost 5 bases and J 0 bases, leaving 16 bases between the germline ends. CDR3 length: 15 amino acids. CDR3 in DNA: TGTGCCTGGGAGGGTGGCAGTAGAATGAACACTGAAGCTTTCTTT. Translation gives CAWEGGSRMNTEAFF.

The chain employs TRBV10-3 and TRBJ1-1, with 7 positions matching TRBD1. Per germline, CDR1 ENHRY and CDR2 SYGVKD. The CDR3 extends over 14 amino acids. V trimming: 5 bases; J trimming: 1 base; junction bases outside the gene matches: 4. The DNA of the CDR3 is TGTGCCATCAGTACTGGACAGGAGAACACTGAAGCTTTCTTT. Protein: CAISTGQENTEAFF.

This clonotype occurred a few times. The chain links TRBV5-5 to TRBJ2-7; TRBD1 matches at 7 bases. Germline V gene lookup returns CDR1 SGHKS and CDR2 YYEKEE (reference sequence). The CDR3 covers 13 residues. V lost 3 bases to trimming and J lost 3 bases; unmatched junction nucleotides: 3. The CDR3 loop is CASSSGQFYEQYF. CDR3 in DNA: TGTGCCAGCAGCTCGGGACAGTTCTACGAGCAGTACTTC. The variable domain in full, with the rest retrieved from reference TRBV5-5 and TRBJ2-7, is DAGVTQSPTHLIKTRGQQVTLRCSPISGHKSVSWYQQVLGQGPQFIFQYYEKEERGRGNFPDRFSARQFPNYSSELNVNALLLGDSALYLCASSSGQFYEQYFGPGTRLTVT.

This clonotype came up many times. The chain couples TRBV5-1 to TRBJ2-5; D remains ambiguous. The CDR3 loop spans 12 amino acids. Germline lookup yields CDR1 SGHRS and CDR2 YFSETQ. V dropped 4 bases and J dropped 0 bases, with 4 bases sitting between them. The CDR3 nucleotides are TGCGCCAGCAGCGCCAACCAAGAGACCCAGTACTTC. Amino acids: CASSANQETQYF.

The V gene is TRBV12-3 or TRBV12-4, the J gene TRBJ1-2; D ambiguous. The V end was cut by 5 bases, the J end by 2 bases, with 15 bases between. This CDR3 has 15 residues. The CDR3 region is CASSHDTAANYGYTF. The CDR3, as DNA: TGTGCCAGCAGTCACGACACCGCAGCGAACTATGGCTACACCTTC.

The chain couples TRBV6-1 to TRBJ1-2; TRBD1 might be the D (5 bases). This CDR3 has 16 residues. V was pared by 2 bases and J by 6 bases, with 19 bases between. Germline CDR1 is MNHNS and CDR2 is SASEGT. This chain's CDR3 is CASSEPTRHGGHGYTF. CDR3 sequence (DNA): TGTGCCAGCAGTGAACCGACTCGGCACGGGGGACATGGCTACACCTTC.

The V gene is TRBV20-1, the J gene TRBJ2-3; 7 bases agree with TRBD1. CDR3 length equals 13 residues. The junction had 3 bases not matched to a gene; V was cut back by 5 bases and J by 1 base. CDR1 is DFQATT and CDR2 is SNEGSKA in the germline V gene (reference sequence). The CDR3 sequence is CSAAGTGTDTQYF. CDR3 in DNA: TGCAGTGCTGCCGGGACAGGCACAGATACGCAGTATTTT.

This clonotype was detected only a few times. The rearrangement uses TRBV30 and TRBJ2-1; weak D call: TRBD2 (5 bases). V lost 2 bases, J lost 10 bases, and 15 bases lay in between. Germline V CDR1 and CDR2: GTSNPN, SVGIG (reference sequence). There are 13 residues in the CDR3. DNA for the CDR3: TGTGCCTGGAGTATGACGGGCAGCGGAGAGCAGTTCTTC. Translating it yields CAWSMTGSGEQFF.

This clonotype was recorded a few times. The chain combines TRBV5-1 with TRBJ1-6, with TRBD1 as a possible D gene (6 bases). Deletions cut 0 bases from V and 10 bases from J, with 17 bases between. The CDR3 is made up of 16 amino acids. Per germline, CDR1 SGHRS and CDR2 YFSETQ. The CDR3 bases are TGCGCCAGCAGCTTGGTGGGGGGCCGCGTTGGGTCACCCCTCCACTTT. Its translation: CASSLVGGRVGSPLHF.

The chain links TRBV7-9 to TRBJ2-3; 10 bases match TRBD1. The ends lost 6 bases at V and 3 bases at J; junction bases unmatched: 6. Germline CDR1 is SEHNR and CDR2 is FQNEAQ (reference sequence). The CDR3 has 15 residues. CDR3 in DNA: TGTGCCAGCAGTTGGACAGGGGGTAGGACAGATACGCAGTATTTT. Translated, it gives CASSWTGGRTDTQYF.

The chain couples TRBV11-2 to TRBJ2-7, with D perhaps TRBD1 (5 bases). The CDR3 loop spans 16 amino acids. CDR1 is SGHAT, CDR2 FQNNGV, per germline. V lost 5 bases and J 0 bases, leaving 17 bases between the germline ends. In DNA, the CDR3 is TGTGCCAGCAGCCCCATCGCCAGGGTAAGCTCCTACGAGCAGTACTTC. Translated, it gives CASSPIARVSSYEQYF.

The chain carries TRBV12-3 or TRBV12-4 and TRBJ2-7, with TRBD1 matching 10 bases. CDR3 length equals 15 residues. With 5 bases clipped from V and 1 base from J, the junction kept 5 bases outside the gene matches. The CDR3 sequence is CASSPDRGTSYEQYF. CDR3 in DNA: TGTGCCAGCAGTCCGGACAGGGGGACGTCCTACGAGCAGTACTTC.

This clonotype was detected only a few times. The chain joins TRBV28 to TRBJ2-3; weak D call: TRBD2 (6 bases). This CDR3 contains 13 residues. Trimming took off 8 bases at V and 2 bases at J, with 11 bases between the two ends. Germline V lookup: CDR1 MDHEN, CDR2 SYDVKM. The CDR3 sequence: CASSGGATDTQYF. The CDR3 DNA is TGTGCCAGCTCTGGCGGGGCCACAGATACGCAGTATTTT. Supplemented by reference TRBV28 and TRBJ2-3, the full variable domain reads DVKVTQSSRYLVKRTGEKVFLECVQDMDHENMFWYRQDPGLGLRLIYFSYDVKMKEKGDIPEGYSVSREKKERFSLILESASTNQTSMYLCASSGGATDTQYFGPGTRLTVL.

This clonotype came up a few times. The rearrangement links TRBV19 to TRBJ2-1, with D possibly matching TRBD2 (6 bases). Germline-derived CDR1 and CDR2 are LNHDA and SQIVND (reference sequence). Between the trimmed V and J ends, which lost 7 bases and 4 bases, there was a span of 8 bases. The CDR3 loop spans 12 amino acids. The DNA of the CDR3 is TGTGCCAGTAAGGCGGGGTACAATGAGCAGTTCTTC. Translation gives CASKAGYNEQFF.

Only a few counts were recorded for this clonotype. The rearrangement links TRBV9 to TRBJ2-3; 11 bases align to TRBD2. The germline CDR1 and CDR2 sequences are SGDLS and YYNGEE. CDR3 length: 16 amino acids. V shed 3 bases, J shed 0 bases, and the junction held 3 bases outside the gene matches. As DNA, the CDR3 is TGTGCCAGCAGCGCGGGACTAGCGGTGAGCACAGATACGCAGTATTTT. This sequence encodes CASSAGLAVSTDTQYF.

V usage is TRBV9 and J usage is TRBJ2-2; no reliable D call. The CDR3 has 14 residues. The germline V gene has CDR1 SGDLS and CDR2 YYNGEE. Deletions cut 0 bases from V and 3 bases from J, with 6 bases between. The CDR3: CASSVALHTGELFF. CDR3 nucleotides: TGTGCCAGCAGCGTAGCACTCCACACCGGGGAGCTGTTTTTT.

The chain employs TRBV29-1 and TRBJ1-4; perhaps TRBD1 as D (6 bases). CDR3 size: 13 residues. V dropped 7 bases and J dropped 11 bases, with 20 bases sitting between them. The germline V gene has CDR1 SQVTM and CDR2 ANQGSEA. The chain's CDR3 is CSAAGGGAKKLFF. For the CDR3, the DNA is TGCAGCGCAGCCGGTGGGGGGGCGAAGAAACTGTTTTTT.

The sample holds a few counts of this clonotype. The chain employs TRBV28 and TRBJ1-2, with 7 bases aligning to TRBD1. The CDR3 contains 13 residues. V lost 6 bases, J lost 6 bases, and 7 bases stayed unmatched. Per germline, CDR1 MDHEN and CDR2 SYDVKM. For the CDR3, the DNA is TGTGCCAGCAGAGGGACAGCCGTCCATGGCTACACCTTC. Translated, it gives CASRGTAVHGYTF.

Only a few counts were recorded for this clonotype. The chain joins TRBV28 to TRBJ1-6, with D tentatively TRBD1 (5 bases). The CDR3 consists of 13 residues. Deletions cut 6 bases from V and 9 bases from J, with 12 bases between. Germline CDR1 reads MDHEN; CDR2 reads SYDVKM. The CDR3 protein is CASRPGLVSPLHF. The CDR3, as DNA: TGTGCCAGCAGACCGGGACTTGTTTCACCCCTCCACTTT.

The chain is built from TRBV12-3 or TRBV12-4 and TRBJ2-5; TRBD2 matches 9 bases. The trim removed 8 bases at V and 4 bases at J, leaving 14 bases unmatched. The CDR3 is made up of 16 amino acids. The CDR3 coding sequence is TGTGCCAGCTATCGAAGAGGGGTAGCGGGGGCAGAGACCCAGTACTTC. Translating gives CASYRRGVAGAETQYF.

J is TRBJ1-3 and V is TRBV20-1; weak D call: TRBD1 (5 bases). The CDR3 totals 14 residues. Germline assignment: CDR1 DFQATT and CDR2 SNEGSKA (reference sequence). Trimming removed 5 bases from V and 0 bases from J, with 11 bases in between. CDR3 amino acids: CSAQGTYSGNTIYF. In DNA form, the CDR3 reads TGCAGTGCTCAAGGGACCTACTCTGGAAACACCATATATTTT.

In its sample, this clonotype was seen a few times. The chain carries TRBV7-2 and TRBJ1-2, with a tentative D call TRBD1 (6 bases). This CDR3 spans 14 amino acids. Looked up from germline, CDR1 is SGHTA and CDR2 is FQGNSA. Trimming left V 5 bases short and J 2 bases short, with 12 bases between. The CDR3 here is CASSPGQPNYGYTF. Written as DNA, the CDR3 is TGTGCCAGCAGCCCCGGACAGCCAAACTATGGCTACACCTTC.

This clonotype was seen many times. The chain employs TRBV7-9 and TRBJ2-6, with D maybe TRBD1 (6 bases). The CDR3 covers 19 residues. V lost 4 bases and J 0 bases, leaving 19 bases between the germline ends. From germline, CDR1 is SEHNR and CDR2 FQNEAQ (reference sequence). CDR3 protein: CASSSLRDKRFSGANVLTF. DNA of the CDR3: TGTGCCAGCAGCTCACTAAGGGACAAAAGATTCTCTGGGGCCAACGTCCTGACTTTC.